Listed below are T cell receptor beta chains from one sample, sequenced in a study of cytomegalovirus exposure and HLA in healthy donors. Repertoires were generated with immunoSEQ multiplex PCR, while TCRdb's copy carries only in-frame clones and drops some. Of about 180,000 clones in the sample, 75% to 85% were seen once. Sequencing used PBMCs. The receptors shown here come from a woman in her twenties or thirties in good health and CMV-seronegative. Both conserved end residues are part of each CDR3. Fields, in order: clone size, J gene, V gene, D gene, CDR3 DNA, CDR3 protein. D genes are given only for firm matches. Rows give clone size only sometimes, using once, few, many, or a class for an expanded clone.

NA	TRBJ2-7	TRBV19	TRBD1	TGTGCCAGTAGTCCCCCAGGGACAGGGGGCCGCGAGCAGTACTTC	CASSPPGTGGREQYF
NA	TRBJ2-7	TRBV7-2	NA	TGTGCCAGCAGCTTCATAGGTCTTGGAACAGGACGGTCCGAGCAGTACTTC	CASSFIGLGTGRSEQYF
NA	TRBJ2-3	TRBV5-1	TRBD1	TGCGCCAGCAGCTTGGGAGGGACAGGGGTTTCAGATACGCAGTATTTT	CASSLGGTGVSDTQYF
NA	TRBJ2-7	TRBV10-3	TRBD1	TGTGCCATCAGTGAACCGACAGGGGGCCACGAGCAGTGCTTC	CAISEPTGGHEQCF
NA	TRBJ2-5	TRBV15	NA	TGTGCCACCAGCCCTATCAGGGGGGCCCAAGAGACCCAGTACTTC	CATSPIRGAQETQYF
NA	TRBJ2-7	TRBV28	TRBD2	TGTGCCAGCAGTTTAGTTGGGAGGGCCTCCTACGAGCAGTACTTC	CASSLVGRASYEQYF
NA	TRBJ2-7	TRBV5-1	NA	TGCGCCAGCAGCTTGGACAGGATCGAGCAGTACTTC	CASSLDRIEQYF
NA	TRBJ2-7	TRBV13	TRBD2	TGTGCCAGCAGCTCGACAGCGGGAGGGGCCTACGAGCAGTACTTC	CASSSTAGGAYEQYF
NA	TRBJ2-7	TRBV5-6	NA	TGTGCCAGCAGCTTGAGCCGATACGAGCAGTACTTC	CASSLSRYEQYF
NA	TRBJ2-1	TRBV5-1	NA	TGCGCCAGCACCGACCGTTGGCAGGGGCCATACAATGAGCAGTTCTTC	CASTDRWQGPYNEQFF
NA	TRBJ2-7	TRBV5-4	TRBD1	TGTGCCAGCAGTCGGGGTAACGACAGGGCCTACGAGCAGTACTTC	CASSRGNDRAYEQYF
NA	TRBJ2-1	TRBV7-2	NA	TGTGCCAGCAGCCCAACTAGGTATGAGCAGTTCTTC	CASSPTRYEQFF
NA	TRBJ1-1	TRBV4-3	NA	TGCGCCAGCAGCAAGAGCAGGGGCACTGAAGCTTTCTTT	CASSKSRGTEAFF
NA	TRBJ2-3	TRBV5-1	NA	TGCGCCAGCAGCCCCCCGATGGACTATACAGATACGCAGTATTTT	CASSPPMDYTDTQYF
NA	TRBJ2-7	TRBV9	TRBD1	TGTGCCAGCAGCGACGGGACAGGGGGTCGATACGAGCAGTACTTC	CASSDGTGGRYEQYF
NA	TRBJ1-4	TRBV5-6	TRBD1	TGTGCCAGCAGCTTCCAGCGGACAGGGAACAATGAAAAACTGTTTTTT	CASSFQRTGNNEKLFF
NA	TRBJ2-7	TRBV27	TRBD1	TGTGCCAGCAGCTTGGACAGGTTTTTTTCGTATGAGCAGTACTTC	CASSLDRFFSYEQYF
once	TRBJ1-4	TRBV19	TRBD1	TGTGCCAGTAGTGTAAGACAGGGGAATGAAAAACTGTTTTTT	CASSVRQGNEKLFF
NA	TRBJ2-7	TRBV7-8	TRBD1	TGTGCCAGCAGCAACAACGGGACAGCCTACGAGCAGTACTTC	CASSNNGTAYEQYF
NA	TRBJ2-7	TRBV19	NA	TGTGCCAGTAGAGCCAACTCCTACGAGCAGTACTTC	CASRANSYEQYF
NA	TRBJ2-2	TRBV9	TRBD1	TGTGCCAGCAGCGTAGATAGGGGGCTCACCGGGGAGCTGTTTTTT	CASSVDRGLTGELFF
once	TRBJ1-1	TRBV15	NA	TGTGCCACCAGCAGAGTTTGGGCCACCACTGAAGCTTTCTTT	CATSRVWATTEAFF
NA	TRBJ2-3	TRBV7-9	TRBD2	TGTGCCAGCAGCTCCCCGGGGGTAGCGGGAGCAGATACGCAGTATTTT	CASSSPGVAGADTQYF
NA	TRBJ2-2	TRBV28	NA	TGTGCCAGCAGGAGAAGCCCTAACACCGGGGAGCTGTTTTTT	CASRRSPNTGELFF
NA	TRBJ1-5	TRBV7-8	NA	TGTGCCAGCAGCTCGAAGAGGAACAATCAGCCCCAGCATTTT	CASSSKRNNQPQHF
NA	TRBJ1-2	TRBV7-9	NA	TGTGCCAGCAGCTTACGTCCCAAACAAGGGGACTATGGCTACACCTTC	CASSLRPKQGDYGYTF
few	TRBJ2-1	TRBV11-1	NA	TGTGCCAGCACGGCAGGGCAGTCGTACAATGAGCAGTTCTTC	CASTAGQSYNEQFF
NA	TRBJ1-2	TRBV27	NA	TGTGCCAGCAGTTTAAAGGGGACACCATACTATGGCTACACCTTC	CASSLKGTPYYGYTF
NA	TRBJ2-5	TRBV28	TRBD1	TGTGCCAGCAGTTCCCCCCCGTACAGGGGGCTAGTTGAGACCCAGTACTTC	CASSSPPYRGLVETQYF
NA	TRBJ2-5	TRBV19	TRBD2	TGTGCCAGTAGTGGGTCGGAGCGGGGGGCCGGGGAGACCCAGTACTTC	CASSGSERGAGETQYF
NA	TRBJ1-4	TRBV6-1	TRBD1	TGTGCCAGCAGTGCAGGGGGCGGAACTAATGAAAAACTGTTTTTT	CASSAGGGTNEKLFF
NA	TRBJ2-1	TRBV10-3	TRBD2	TGTGCCATCAGTGAAATGGCTGGCGGGGGGGCCGGGCAGTACAATGAGCAGTTCTTC	CAISEMAGGGAGQYNEQFF
NA	TRBJ2-7	TRBV5-8	TRBD1	TGTGCCAGCAGCTTCATTACCGGGACAGGGTTTGGCGAGCAGTACTTC	CASSFITGTGFGEQYF
few	TRBJ2-3	TRBV6-4	NA	TGTGCCAGCAGATCGGGGGGCCTGGTCACAGATACGCAGTATTTT	CASRSGGLVTDTQYF
NA	TRBJ1-6	TRBV19	TRBD1	TGTGCCAGTAGCGGGACAGGGACTAATTCACCCCTCCACTTT	CASSGTGTNSPLHF
NA	TRBJ2-1	TRBV6-4	TRBD2	TGTGCCAGCAGCATACTAGCGGGGGGGCCGAATGAGCAGTTCTTC	CASSILAGGPNEQFF
NA	TRBJ2-5	TRBV5-1	TRBD1	TGCGCCAGCAGCTTGGACCCGGGACAGCAGGAGACCCAGTACTTC	CASSLDPGQQETQYF
NA	TRBJ2-3	TRBV10-3	TRBD2	TGTGCCATGACTAGCGGAAGCACAGATACGCAGTATTTT	CAMTSGSTDTQYF
few	TRBJ1-1	TRBV27	NA	TGTGCCAGCAGTTTATCCTTGAACACTGAAGCTTTCTTT	CASSLSLNTEAFF
NA	TRBJ2-1	TRBV2	TRBD2	TGTGCCAGCAGTGAAGTAGTAGCGGGTTACAATGAGCAGTTCTTC	CASSEVVAGYNEQFF
NA	TRBJ2-3	TRBV7-9	NA	TGTGCCAGCAGCTTAGGGCGTCAGGTCACAGATACGCAGTATTTT	CASSLGRQVTDTQYF
NA	TRBJ2-3	TRBV7-9	NA	TGTGCCAGCAGCCTCCCAGCAGATACGCAGTATTTT	CASSLPADTQYF
NA	TRBJ1-4	TRBV18	TRBD1	TGTGCCAGCTCACCACTAGCGCCGGGACAGGGAAGTCCCCCTGAAAAACTGTTTTTT	CASSPLAPGQGSPPEKLFF
NA	TRBJ1-1	TRBV28	NA	TGTGCCAGCAAACCTGAGTGGGGGGGGTCTGCCACTGAAGCTTTCTTT	CASKPEWGGSATEAFF
NA	TRBJ2-5	TRBV7-6	TRBD2	TGTGCCAGCAGCTTCCTGGCCACTAGCGGGGGAGGAGAGACCCAGTACTTC	CASSFLATSGGGETQYF
NA	TRBJ2-7	TRBV27	TRBD1	TGTGCCAGCAGTTTCCGGACAGGTGGGGCCTACGAGCAGTACTTC	CASSFRTGGAYEQYF
NA	TRBJ2-5	TRBV10-3	NA	TGTGCCATCAGTGAGGCCTGGACACAACAAGAGACCCAGTACTTC	CAISEAWTQQETQYF
NA	TRBJ1-1	TRBV19	NA	TGTGCCAGTAGTATGGGGGGGACCAACGGGGGGACTGAAGCTTTCTTT	CASSMGGTNGGTEAFF
NA	TRBJ1-1	TRBV28	NA	TGTGCCAGCAGTTCCCACATGAACACTGAAGCTTTCTTT	CASSSHMNTEAFF
NA	TRBJ1-2	TRBV18	NA	TGTGCCAGCTCACCCAGAACAGAGCACGGCTACACCTTC	CASSPRTEHGYTF
few	TRBJ1-6	TRBV27	NA	TGTGCCAGCAGTAAACTAGGATCACCCCTCCACTTT	CASSKLGSPLHF
NA	TRBJ1-4	TRBV9	TRBD1	TGTGCCAGCAGCGACTCCCGGGACAGTTTAAATGAAAAACTGTTTTTT	CASSDSRDSLNEKLFF
NA	TRBJ1-4	TRBV6-1	TRBD1	TGTGCCAGCAGGCAGGGGGCAGGGGGACGGAAACTGTTTTTT	CASRQGAGGRKLFF
NA	TRBJ2-1	TRBV4-2	TRBD2	TGTGCCAGCAGCCCCCGAGGGACTAGCGGGAGACAGAACTCCTACAATGAGCAGTTCTTC	CASSPRGTSGRQNSYNEQFF
NA	TRBJ2-6	TRBV7-9	TRBD1	TGTGCCAGCAGCTTCGGGACAGGGGGCTCTGGGGCCAACGTCCTGACTTTC	CASSFGTGGSGANVLTF
NA	TRBJ2-3	TRBV14	NA	TGTGCCAGCAGCCAAGGAATAGTTACTAGCACAGATACGCAGTATTTT	CASSQGIVTSTDTQYF
few	TRBJ1-1	TRBV4-3	NA	TGCGCCAGCAGCCAAGTACGGGAGATGAACACTGAAGCTTTCTTT	CASSQVREMNTEAFF
few	TRBJ2-5	TRBV18	NA	TGTGCCAGCTCACCGAAGGCGGGACAGCTAGCGGAGACCCAGTACTTC	CASSPKAGQLAETQYF
NA	TRBJ2-5	TRBV9	NA	TGTGCCAGCAGCGGGGGGGGCGGTGAGACCCAGTACTTC	CASSGGGGETQYF